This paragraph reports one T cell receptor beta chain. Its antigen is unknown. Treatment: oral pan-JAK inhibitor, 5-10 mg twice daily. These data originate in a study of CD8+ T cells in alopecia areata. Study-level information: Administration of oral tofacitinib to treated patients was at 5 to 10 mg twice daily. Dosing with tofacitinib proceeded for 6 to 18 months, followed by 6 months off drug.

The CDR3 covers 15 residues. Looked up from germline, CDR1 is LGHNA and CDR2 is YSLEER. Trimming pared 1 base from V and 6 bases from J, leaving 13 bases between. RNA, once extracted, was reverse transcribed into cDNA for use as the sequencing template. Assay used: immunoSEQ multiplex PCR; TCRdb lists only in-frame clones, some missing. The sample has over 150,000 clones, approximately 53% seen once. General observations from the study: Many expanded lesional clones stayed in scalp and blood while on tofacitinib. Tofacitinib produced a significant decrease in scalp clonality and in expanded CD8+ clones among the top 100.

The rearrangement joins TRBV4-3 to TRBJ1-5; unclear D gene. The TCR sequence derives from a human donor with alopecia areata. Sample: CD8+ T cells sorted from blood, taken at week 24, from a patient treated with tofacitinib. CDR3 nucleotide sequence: TGCGCCAGCAGCCAAGTGGTGGATTCCGGTCAGCCCCAGCATTTT. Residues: CASSQVVDSGQPQHF.